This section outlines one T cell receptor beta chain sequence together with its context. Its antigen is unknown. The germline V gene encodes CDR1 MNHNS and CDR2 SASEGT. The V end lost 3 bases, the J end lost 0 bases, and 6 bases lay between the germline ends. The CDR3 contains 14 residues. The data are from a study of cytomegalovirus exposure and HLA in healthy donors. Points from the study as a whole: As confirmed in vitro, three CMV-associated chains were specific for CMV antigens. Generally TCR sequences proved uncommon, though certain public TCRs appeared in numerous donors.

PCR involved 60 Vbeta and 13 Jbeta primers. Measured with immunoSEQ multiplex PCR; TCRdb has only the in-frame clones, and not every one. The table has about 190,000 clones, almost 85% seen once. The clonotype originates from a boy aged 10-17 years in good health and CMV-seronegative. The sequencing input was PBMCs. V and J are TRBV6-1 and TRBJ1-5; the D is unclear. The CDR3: CASSDSYSNQPQHF. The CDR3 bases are TGTGCCAGCAGTGACAGTTATAGCAATCAGCCCCAGCATTTT.